This T cell receptor beta chain comes out of a study of shared clonotypes between healthy human individuals. Study context: CD4 naive and CD4 memory each took three plates per donor, while CD8 naive took two and CD8 memory one.

CD8 cells regarded as naive lacked CD45RO, were positively chosen for CCR7, and omitted terminally differentiated effector memory CD45RA+ cells. As handled by the study authors: As immunoSEQ supplied junction-only sequences (without quality scores), filtering differed. Sequencing was performed with immunoSEQ multiplex PCR; in TCRdb, only in-frame clones are kept and a portion is missing. Clone size and the V and J calls come from that table; the DNA yielded D and trimming. Altogether about 2.1 million clones are present, about 93% being singletons, with the ten largest covering 1.5% to 2%. Points from the study as a whole: All-four-donor shared clonotypes had higher generation probabilities than non-shared clonotypes did. Among donors, the sharing of clonotypes was expected to be influenced by sequencing depth.

A remark on this clone: The target antigen is unknown.

The V gene end was trimmed by 6 bases and the J gene end by 3 bases; junction bases not matched to a gene: 5. CDR3 length equals 14 residues. Germline assignment: CDR1 LGHNA and CDR2 YSLEER. The clonotype was recovered from a man aged 18 to 30 in good health. Some clones in this sample may be carry-over from other donors' samples. The sample was naive CD8+ T cells from PBMCs. The chain has TRBV4-3 and TRBJ2-3, with 8 bases lining up with TRBD1. The CDR3, as DNA: TGCGCCAGCAGTCTTACAGGGGGGACAGATACGCAGTATTTT. It is translated as CASSLTGGTDTQYF.